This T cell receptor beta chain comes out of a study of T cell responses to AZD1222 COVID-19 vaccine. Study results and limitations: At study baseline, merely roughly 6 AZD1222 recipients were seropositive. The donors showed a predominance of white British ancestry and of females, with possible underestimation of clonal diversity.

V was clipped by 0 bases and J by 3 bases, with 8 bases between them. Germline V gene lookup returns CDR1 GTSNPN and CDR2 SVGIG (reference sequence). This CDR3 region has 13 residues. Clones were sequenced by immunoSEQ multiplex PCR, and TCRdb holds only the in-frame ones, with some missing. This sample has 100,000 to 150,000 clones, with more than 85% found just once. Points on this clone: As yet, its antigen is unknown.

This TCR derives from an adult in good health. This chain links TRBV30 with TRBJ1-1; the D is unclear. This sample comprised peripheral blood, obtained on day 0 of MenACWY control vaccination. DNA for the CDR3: TGTGCCTGGAGTGTGCGTCACCACACTGAAGCTTTCTTT. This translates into CAWSVRHHTEAFF.